This T cell receptor (beta chain) originates from a study of blood T cell repertoires in COVID-19. Trimming took 6 bases from V and 6 from J; bases not matched to a gene: 8. CDR3 length: 13 amino acids. From germline, CDR1 is MDHEN and CDR2 SYDVKM. Assay: immunoSEQ multiplex PCR; the TCRdb copy retains only in-frame clones and omits some. The sample has hundreds of thousands of clones, around 87% seen once. The sequence derives from a woman aged 18-29 years who had recovered from COVID-19. V gene TRBV28 combines with J gene TRBJ2-7; 7 bases are shared with TRBD1. The sequenced material came from PBMCs or T cells enriched from blood (not recorded which). CDR3 residues: CASRVRQGSEQYF. The CDR3 nucleotides read TGTGCCAGCAGGGTTAGACAGGGTTCCGAGCAGTACTTC.